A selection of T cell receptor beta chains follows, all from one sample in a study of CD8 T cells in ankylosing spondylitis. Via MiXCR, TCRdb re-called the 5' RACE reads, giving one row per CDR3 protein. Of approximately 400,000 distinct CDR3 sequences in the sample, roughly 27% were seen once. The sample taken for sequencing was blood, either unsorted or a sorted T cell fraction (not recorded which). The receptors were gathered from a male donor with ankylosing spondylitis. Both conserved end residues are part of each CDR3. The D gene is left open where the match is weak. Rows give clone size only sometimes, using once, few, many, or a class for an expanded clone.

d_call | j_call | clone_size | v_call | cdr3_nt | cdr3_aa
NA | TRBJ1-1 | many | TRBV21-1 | TGTGCCAGCAGCGGGGGGACACTGAACACTGAAGCTTTCTTT | CASSGGTLNTEAFF
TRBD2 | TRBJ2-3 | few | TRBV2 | TGTGCCAGCCCGCCGACTAGCGGGAGCGCAGATACGCAGTATTTT | CASPPTSGSADTQYF
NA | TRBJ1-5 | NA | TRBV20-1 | TGCAGTGCTAGGTTCGGGGGAAATCAGCCCCAGCATTTT | CSARFGGNQPQHF
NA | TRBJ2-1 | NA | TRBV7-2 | TGTGCCAGCAGTACCGGGACGACGCAGTTCTTC | CASSTGTTQFF
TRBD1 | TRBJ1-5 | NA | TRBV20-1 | TGCAGTGCTAGTCCAAGGGACAGGGATAGCAATCAGCCCCAGCATTTT | CSASPRDRDSNQPQHF
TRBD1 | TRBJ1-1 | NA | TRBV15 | TGTGCCACCAGCCAGGGGGGGTCCCCGGGGGACACTGAAGCTTTCTTT | CATSQGGSPGDTEAFF
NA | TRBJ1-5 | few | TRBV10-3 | TGTGCCATCAGTGATCTATCGAATCAGCCCCAGCATTTT | CAISDLSNQPQHF
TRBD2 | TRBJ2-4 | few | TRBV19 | TGTGCCAGTAGTATATTCCGGCGGGGGGAAAACATTCAGTACTTC | CASSIFRRGENIQYF
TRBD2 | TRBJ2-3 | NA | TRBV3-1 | TGTGCCAGCAGCGCCGGGACTAGCGGGAGAACAGATACGCAGTATTTT | CASSAGTSGRTDTQYF
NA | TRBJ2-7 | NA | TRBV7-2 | TGTGCCAGCAGCCAATCGGCCCAGACGGTCTACGAGCAGTACTTC | CASSQSAQTVYEQYF
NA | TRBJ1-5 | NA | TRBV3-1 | TGTGCCAGCAGCCAAGATAGTGGGGGTGGCCAGCCCCAGCATTTT | CASSQDSGGGQPQHF
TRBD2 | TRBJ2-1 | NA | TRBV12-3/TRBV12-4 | TGTGCCAGCAGCCTCCAAAGCGGGAGGGCCTACAATGAGCAGTTCTTC | CASSLQSGRAYNEQFF
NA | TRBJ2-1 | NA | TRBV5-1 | TGCGCCAGCAGTTTAACTACAGGGAGTAATGAGCAGTTCTTC | CASSLTTGSNEQFF
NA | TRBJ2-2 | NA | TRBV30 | TGTGCCTGGTCCGGGGTCTCGAACACCGGGGAGCTGTTTTTT | CAWSGVSNTGELFF
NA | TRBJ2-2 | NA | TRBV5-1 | TGCGCCAGCAGCTCCCGAATGGACCCCGGGGAGCTGTTTTTT | CASSSRMDPGELFF
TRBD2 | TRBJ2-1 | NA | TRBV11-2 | TGTGCCAGCAGCTCGGGACTAGGGTTATCAAATGAGCAGTTCTTC | CASSSGLGLSNEQFF
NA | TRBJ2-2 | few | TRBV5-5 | TGTGCCAGCAGCCCCTCTCCGGGGGCGGACACCGGGGAGCTGTTTTTT | CASSPSPGADTGELFF
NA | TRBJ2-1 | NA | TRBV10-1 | TGCGCCAGCAGGGAAAGCAGGTACCTGGTGGATGAGCAGTTCTTC | CASRESRYLVDEQFF
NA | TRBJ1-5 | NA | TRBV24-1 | TGTGCCACCAGTGATTTCTCAGGGTCTCAGCCCCAGCATTTT | CATSDFSGSQPQHF
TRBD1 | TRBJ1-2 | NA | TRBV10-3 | TGTGCCATTCAAGACAGGGGAGCAGCAGGTGGCTACACCTTC | CAIQDRGAAGGYTF
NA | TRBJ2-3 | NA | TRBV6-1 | TGTGCCAGCTCCGAGGGGAGCCGGAAAGATACGCAGTATTTT | CASSEGSRKDTQYF
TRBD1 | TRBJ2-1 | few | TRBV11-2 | TGTGCCAGCAGCTTATCCCGGGACAGAGACAATGAGCAGTTCTTC | CASSLSRDRDNEQFF
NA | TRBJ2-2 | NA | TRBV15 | TGTGCCACCAGCAGAGATCTGGGGGCGGCCGGGGAGCTGTTTTTT | CATSRDLGAAGELFF
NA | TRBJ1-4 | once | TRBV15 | TGTGCCACCAGCAGAGATCCTGGTGAAAAACTGTTTTTT | CATSRDPGEKLFF
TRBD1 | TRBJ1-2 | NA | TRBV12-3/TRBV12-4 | TGTGCCAGCAGTTCGGGGACAGGGGTATTCTATGGCTACACCTTC | CASSSGTGVFYGYTF